This T cell receptor (beta chain) was identified during a study of shared clonotypes between healthy human individuals. Repertoires were generated with immunoSEQ multiplex PCR, while TCRdb's copy carries only in-frame clones and drops some. The repertoire holds more than 2 million clones, 95% seen once, with over 0.1% in the top ten. Partitioning of CD4+ cells yielded a CD45RA+ naive subset and a CD45RA-negative memory subset. Germline trimming cut 4 bases from V and 3 bases from J; bases unmatched to any gene: 15. CDR3 length: 18 residues. CDR1 is GTSNPN, CDR2 SVGIG, per germline (reference sequence). Comments on this clone: Its cognate antigen is unknown.

Study-level findings and limits: Generally, naive subsets (rather than memory subsets) showed larger estimated richness. Generation probabilities were higher for clonotypes shared across all four sorted-subset donors than for unshared ones.

The sample consisted of naive CD4+ T cells sorted from blood. This sample's subset: CD45RA+ positively selected. The chain joins TRBV30 to TRBJ1-1; TRBD1 matches at 12 bases. The receptor comes from a man aged 18 to 35 in good health. This CDR3 reads CAWTLSGTGGGEDTEAFF. CDR3 nucleotides: TGTGCCTGGACCTTATCCGGGACAGGGGGCGGAGAAGACACTGAAGCTTTCTTT.